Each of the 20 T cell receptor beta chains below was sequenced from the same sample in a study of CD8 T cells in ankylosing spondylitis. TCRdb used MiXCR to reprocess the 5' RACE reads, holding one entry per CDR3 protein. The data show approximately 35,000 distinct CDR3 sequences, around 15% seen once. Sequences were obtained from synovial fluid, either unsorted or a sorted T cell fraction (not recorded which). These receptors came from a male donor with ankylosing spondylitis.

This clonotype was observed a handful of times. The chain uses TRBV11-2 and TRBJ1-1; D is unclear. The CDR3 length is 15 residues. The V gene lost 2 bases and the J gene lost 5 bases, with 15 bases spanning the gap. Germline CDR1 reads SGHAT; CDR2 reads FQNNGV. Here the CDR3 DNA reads TGTGCCAGCAGCTTATTAGGTACCGGGAGGACTGAAGCTTTCTTT. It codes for CASSLLGTGRTEAFF.

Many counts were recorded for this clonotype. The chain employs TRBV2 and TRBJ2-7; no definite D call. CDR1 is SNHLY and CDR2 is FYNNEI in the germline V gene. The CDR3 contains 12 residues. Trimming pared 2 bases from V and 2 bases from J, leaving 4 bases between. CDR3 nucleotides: TGTGCCAGCAGTGAAAGTCCCTACGAGCAGTACTTC. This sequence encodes CASSESPYEQYF.

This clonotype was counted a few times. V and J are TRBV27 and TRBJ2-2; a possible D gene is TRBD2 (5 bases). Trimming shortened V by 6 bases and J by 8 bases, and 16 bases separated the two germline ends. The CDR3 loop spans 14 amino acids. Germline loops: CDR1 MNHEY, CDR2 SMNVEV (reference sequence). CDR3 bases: TGTGCCAGCAGCGGGAATAGTTTCGCGGGGGAGCTGTTTTTT. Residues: CASSGNSFAGELFF.

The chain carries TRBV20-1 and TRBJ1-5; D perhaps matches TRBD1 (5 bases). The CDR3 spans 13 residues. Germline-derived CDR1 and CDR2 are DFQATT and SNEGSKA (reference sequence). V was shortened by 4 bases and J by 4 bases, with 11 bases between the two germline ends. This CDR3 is CSANEYRNQPQHF. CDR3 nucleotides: TGCAGTGCTAACGAGTACAGGAATCAGCCCCAGCATTTT.

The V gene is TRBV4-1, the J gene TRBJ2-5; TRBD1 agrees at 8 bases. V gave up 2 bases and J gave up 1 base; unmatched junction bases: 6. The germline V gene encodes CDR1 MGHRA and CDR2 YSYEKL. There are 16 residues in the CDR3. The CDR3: CASSQPGTGLQETQYF. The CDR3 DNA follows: TGCGCCAGCAGCCAACCTGGGACAGGCCTCCAAGAGACCCAGTACTTC.

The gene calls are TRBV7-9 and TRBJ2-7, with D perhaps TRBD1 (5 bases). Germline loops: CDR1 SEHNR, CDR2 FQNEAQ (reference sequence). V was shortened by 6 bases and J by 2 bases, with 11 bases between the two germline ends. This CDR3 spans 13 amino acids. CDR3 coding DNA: TGTGCCAGCAGTCCCAGGGCCACCTACGAGCAGTACTTC. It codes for CASSPRATYEQYF.

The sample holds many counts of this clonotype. The CDR3 nucleotides are TGTGCCAGCAGTTACTCAGTCTCTGGGGCCAACGTCCTGACTTTC. Its protein is CASSYSVSGANVLTF. The chain recombines TRBV6-2 or TRBV6-3 with TRBJ2-6; no definite D call. The CDR3 consists of 15 residues. Germline lookup yields CDR1 MNHEY and CDR2 SVGEGT. V lost 0 bases and J lost 0, with 3 bases in between.

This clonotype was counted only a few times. In nucleotides, the CDR3 is TGCGCCAGCAGCTCCTATGGGGGGGGCCAACAAGAGACCCAGTACTTC. Translation: CASSSYGGGQQETQYF. This chain uses TRBV5-1 with TRBJ2-5; tentative D call: TRBD2 (7 bases). Germline V lookup: CDR1 SGHRS, CDR2 YFSETQ. V lost 3 bases and J lost 2, with 17 bases in between. This CDR3 contains 16 residues.

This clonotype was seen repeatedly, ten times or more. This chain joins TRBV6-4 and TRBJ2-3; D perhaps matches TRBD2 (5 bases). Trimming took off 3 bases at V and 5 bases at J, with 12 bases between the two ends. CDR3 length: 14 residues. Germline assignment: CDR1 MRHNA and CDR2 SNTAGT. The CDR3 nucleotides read TGTGCCAGCAGTGAAGGAGGTGGTGAAGATACGCAGTATTTT. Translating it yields CASSEGGGEDTQYF.

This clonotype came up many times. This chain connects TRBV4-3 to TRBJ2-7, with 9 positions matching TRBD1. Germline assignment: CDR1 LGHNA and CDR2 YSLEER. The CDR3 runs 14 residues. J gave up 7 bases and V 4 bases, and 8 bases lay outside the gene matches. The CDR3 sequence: CASSPATGGWEQYF. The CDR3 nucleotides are TGCGCCAGCAGCCCCGCGACAGGGGGTTGGGAGCAGTACTTC.

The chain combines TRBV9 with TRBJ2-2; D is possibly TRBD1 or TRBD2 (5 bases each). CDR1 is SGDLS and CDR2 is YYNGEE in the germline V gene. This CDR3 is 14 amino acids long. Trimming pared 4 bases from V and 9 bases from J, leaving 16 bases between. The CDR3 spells CASSQAEGRRELFF. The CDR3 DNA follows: TGTGCCAGCAGCCAAGCAGAGGGGCGCAGGGAGCTGTTTTTT.

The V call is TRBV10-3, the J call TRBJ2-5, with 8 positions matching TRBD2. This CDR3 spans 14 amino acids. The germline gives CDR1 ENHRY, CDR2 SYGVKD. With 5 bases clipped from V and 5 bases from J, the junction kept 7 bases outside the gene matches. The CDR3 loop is CAISSRGATETQYF. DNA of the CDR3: TGTGCCATCAGTTCGCGGGGGGCGACGGAGACCCAGTACTTC.

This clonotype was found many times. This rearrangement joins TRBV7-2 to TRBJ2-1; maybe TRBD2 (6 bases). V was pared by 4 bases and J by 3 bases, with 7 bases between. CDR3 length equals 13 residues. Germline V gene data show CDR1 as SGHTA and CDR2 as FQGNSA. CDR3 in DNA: TGTGCCAGCAGCTCCGGGGGCTACAATGAGCAGTTCTTC. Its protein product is CASSSGGYNEQFF.

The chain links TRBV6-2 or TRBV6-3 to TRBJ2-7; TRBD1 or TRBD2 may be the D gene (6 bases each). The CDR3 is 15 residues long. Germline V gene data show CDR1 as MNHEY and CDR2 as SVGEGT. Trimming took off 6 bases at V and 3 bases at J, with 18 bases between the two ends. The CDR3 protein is CASSPGTEGGYEQYF. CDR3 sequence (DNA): TGTGCCAGCAGCCCCGGGACGGAGGGGGGCTACGAGCAGTACTTC.

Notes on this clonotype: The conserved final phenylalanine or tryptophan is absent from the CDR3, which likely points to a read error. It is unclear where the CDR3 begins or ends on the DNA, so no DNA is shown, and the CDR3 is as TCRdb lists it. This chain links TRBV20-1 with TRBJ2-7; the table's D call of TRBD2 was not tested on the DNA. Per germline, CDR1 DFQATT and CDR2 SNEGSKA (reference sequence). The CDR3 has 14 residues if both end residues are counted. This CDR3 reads CSHSRGRDLGEQQH.

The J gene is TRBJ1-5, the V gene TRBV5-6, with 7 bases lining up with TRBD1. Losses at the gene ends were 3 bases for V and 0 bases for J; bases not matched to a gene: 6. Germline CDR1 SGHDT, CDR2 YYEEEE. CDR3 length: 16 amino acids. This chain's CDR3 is CASSSTGHYSNQPQHF. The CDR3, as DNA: TGTGCCAGCAGCTCGACAGGGCACTATAGCAATCAGCCCCAGCATTTT.

The CDR3 coding sequence is TGCGCCAGCAGCCAATTTTCAGGGGACAGGTTCTTC. This sequence encodes CASSQFSGDRFF. The gene calls are TRBV4-1 and TRBJ2-1, with TRBD1 identical over 7 bases. V trimming: 2 bases; J trimming: 15 bases; junction bases outside the gene matches: 7. This CDR3 has 12 residues. From germline, CDR1 is MGHRA and CDR2 YSYEKL.

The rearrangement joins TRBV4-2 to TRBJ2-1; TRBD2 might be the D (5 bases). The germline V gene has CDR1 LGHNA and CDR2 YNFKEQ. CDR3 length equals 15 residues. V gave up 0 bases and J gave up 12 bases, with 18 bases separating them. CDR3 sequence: CASSQERAEGHGQFF. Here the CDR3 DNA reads TGTGCCAGCAGCCAAGAGAGGGCAGAGGGCCACGGGCAGTTCTTC.

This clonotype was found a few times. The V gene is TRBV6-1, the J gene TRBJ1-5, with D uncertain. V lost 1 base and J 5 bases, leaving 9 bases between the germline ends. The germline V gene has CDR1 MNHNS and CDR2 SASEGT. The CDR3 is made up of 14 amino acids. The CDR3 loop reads CASSEVRFHQPQHF. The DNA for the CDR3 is TGTGCCAGCAGTGAAGTGCGGTTCCATCAGCCCCAGCATTTT.

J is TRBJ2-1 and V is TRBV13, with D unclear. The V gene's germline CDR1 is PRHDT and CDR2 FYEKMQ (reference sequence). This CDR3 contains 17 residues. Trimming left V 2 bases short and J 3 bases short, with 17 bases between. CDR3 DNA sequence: TGTGCCAGCAGCTTATGGCGTCACCGCGCCTTCTACAATGAGCAGTTCTTC. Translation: CASSLWRHRAFYNEQFF. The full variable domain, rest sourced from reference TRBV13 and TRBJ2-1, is AAGVIQSPRHLIKEKRETATLKCYPIPRHDTVYWYQQGPGQDPQFLISFYEKMQSDKGSIPDRFSAQQFSDYHSELNMSSLELGDSALYFCASSLWRHRAFYNEQFFGPGTRLTVL.